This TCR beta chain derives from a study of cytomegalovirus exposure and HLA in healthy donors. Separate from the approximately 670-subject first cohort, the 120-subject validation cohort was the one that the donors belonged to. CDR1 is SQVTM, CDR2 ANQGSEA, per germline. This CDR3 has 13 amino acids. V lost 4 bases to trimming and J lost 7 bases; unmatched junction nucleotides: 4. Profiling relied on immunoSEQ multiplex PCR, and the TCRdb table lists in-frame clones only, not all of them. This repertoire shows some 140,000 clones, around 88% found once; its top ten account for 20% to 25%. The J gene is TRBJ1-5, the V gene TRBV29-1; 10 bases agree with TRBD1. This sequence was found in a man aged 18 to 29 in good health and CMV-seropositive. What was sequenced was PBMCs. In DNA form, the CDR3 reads TGCAGCGTTGCCTCGGGACAGGGGCAGCCCCAGCATTTT. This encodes CSVASGQGQPQHF.